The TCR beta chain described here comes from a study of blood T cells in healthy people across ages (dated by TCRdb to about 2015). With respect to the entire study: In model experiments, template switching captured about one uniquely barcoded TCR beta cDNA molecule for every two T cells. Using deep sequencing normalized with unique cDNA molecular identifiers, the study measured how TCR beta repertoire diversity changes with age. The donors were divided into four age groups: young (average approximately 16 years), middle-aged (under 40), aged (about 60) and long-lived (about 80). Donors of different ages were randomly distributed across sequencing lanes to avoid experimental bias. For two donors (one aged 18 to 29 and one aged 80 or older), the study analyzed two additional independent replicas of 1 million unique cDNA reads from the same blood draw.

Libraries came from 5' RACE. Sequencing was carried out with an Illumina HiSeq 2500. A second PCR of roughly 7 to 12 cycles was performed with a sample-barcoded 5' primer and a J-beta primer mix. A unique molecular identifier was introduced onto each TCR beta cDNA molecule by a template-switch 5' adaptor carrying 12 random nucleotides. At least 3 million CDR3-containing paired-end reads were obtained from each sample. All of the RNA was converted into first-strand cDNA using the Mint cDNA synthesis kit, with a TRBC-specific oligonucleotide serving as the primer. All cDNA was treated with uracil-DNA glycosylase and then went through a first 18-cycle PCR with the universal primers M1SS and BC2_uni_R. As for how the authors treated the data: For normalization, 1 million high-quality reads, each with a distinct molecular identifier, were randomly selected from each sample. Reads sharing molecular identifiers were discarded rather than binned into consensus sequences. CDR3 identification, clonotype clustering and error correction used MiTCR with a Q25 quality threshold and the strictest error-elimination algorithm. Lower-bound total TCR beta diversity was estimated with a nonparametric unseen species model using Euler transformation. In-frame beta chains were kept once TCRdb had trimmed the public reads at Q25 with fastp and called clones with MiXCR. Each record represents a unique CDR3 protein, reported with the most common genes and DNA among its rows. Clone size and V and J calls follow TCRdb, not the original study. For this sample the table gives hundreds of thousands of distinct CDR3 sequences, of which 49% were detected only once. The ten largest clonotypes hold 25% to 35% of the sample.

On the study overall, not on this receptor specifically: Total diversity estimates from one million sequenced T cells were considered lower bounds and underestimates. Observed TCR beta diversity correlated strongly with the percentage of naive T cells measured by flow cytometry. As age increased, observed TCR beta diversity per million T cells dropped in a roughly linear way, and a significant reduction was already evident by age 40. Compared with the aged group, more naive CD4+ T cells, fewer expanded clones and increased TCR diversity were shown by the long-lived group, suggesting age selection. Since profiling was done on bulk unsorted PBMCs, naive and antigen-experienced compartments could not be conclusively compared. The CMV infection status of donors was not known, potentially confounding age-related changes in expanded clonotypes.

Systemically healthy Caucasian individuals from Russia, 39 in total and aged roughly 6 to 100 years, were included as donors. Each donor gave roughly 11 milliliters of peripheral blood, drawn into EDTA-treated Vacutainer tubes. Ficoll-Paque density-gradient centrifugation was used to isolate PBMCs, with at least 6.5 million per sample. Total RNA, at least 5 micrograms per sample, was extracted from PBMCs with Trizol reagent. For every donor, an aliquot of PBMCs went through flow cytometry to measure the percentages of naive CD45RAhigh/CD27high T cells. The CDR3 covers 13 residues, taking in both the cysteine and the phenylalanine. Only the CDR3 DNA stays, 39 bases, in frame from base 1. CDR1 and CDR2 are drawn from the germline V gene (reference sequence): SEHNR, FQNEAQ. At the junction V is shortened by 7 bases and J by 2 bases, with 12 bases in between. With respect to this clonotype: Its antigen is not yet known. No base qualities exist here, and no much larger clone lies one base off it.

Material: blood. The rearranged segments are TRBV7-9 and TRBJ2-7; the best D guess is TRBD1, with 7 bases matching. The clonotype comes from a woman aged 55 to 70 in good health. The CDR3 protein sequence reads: CASTSGGPYEQYF. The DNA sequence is TGTGCCAGCACTTCAGGGGGGCCCTACGAGCAGTACTTC.